The present T cell receptor beta chain was sequenced within a study of identical twins. Notes on this clonotype: Its antigen is undetermined.

Study-level results: Possibly, invariant MAIT and iNKT cells partly confounded zero-insertion analyses. Cross-sectional statistics, not tracking of the same donors, supported the conclusions. The study found that models underestimated out-of-frame TCR alpha sharing in monozygotic twins.

V lost 5 bases, J lost 0 bases, and 16 bases lay in between. The CDR3 is 16 amino acids. Germline V gene data show CDR1 as MNHEY and CDR2 as SMNVEV (reference sequence). A universal primer site was added by template switching, and unique molecular identifiers were carried by the cDNA. TCRdb called the 5' RACE reads again in MiXCR, with one record for every CDR3 protein. There are 1.5 million or so distinct CDR3 sequences in the sample; roughly 35% occur only once, and about 0.3% lies in the top ten. Material for sequencing was cord blood. The chain joins TRBV27 to TRBJ1-1; tentatively, D is TRBD1 (5 bases). The origin of this receptor is a newborn girl in good health. The CDR3 reads CASSGTLGTLNTEAFF. In DNA, the CDR3 is TGTGCCAGCAGTGGGACTCTGGGGACCCTGAACACTGAAGCTTTCTTT.